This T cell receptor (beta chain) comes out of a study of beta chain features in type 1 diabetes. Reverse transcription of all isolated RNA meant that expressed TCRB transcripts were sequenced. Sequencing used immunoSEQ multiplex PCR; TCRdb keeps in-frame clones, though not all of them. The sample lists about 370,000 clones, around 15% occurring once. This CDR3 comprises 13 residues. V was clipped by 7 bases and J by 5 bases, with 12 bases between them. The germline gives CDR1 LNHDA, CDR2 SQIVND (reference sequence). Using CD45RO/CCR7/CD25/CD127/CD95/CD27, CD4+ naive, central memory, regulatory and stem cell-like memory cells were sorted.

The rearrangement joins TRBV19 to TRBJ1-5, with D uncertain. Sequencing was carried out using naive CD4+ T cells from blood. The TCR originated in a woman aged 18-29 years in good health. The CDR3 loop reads CASTSNSHQPQHF. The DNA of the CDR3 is TGTGCCAGTACGTCTAACAGTCATCAGCCCCAGCATTTT.